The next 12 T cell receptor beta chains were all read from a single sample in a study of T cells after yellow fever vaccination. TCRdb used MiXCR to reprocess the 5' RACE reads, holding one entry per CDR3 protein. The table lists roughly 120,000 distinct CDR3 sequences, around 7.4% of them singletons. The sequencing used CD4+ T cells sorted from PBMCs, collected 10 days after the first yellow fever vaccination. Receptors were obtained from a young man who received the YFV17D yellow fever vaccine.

The CDR3 spells CASSFFRGQPQHF. CDR3 sequence (DNA): TGTGCCAGCAGTTTTTTTCGGGGTCAGCCCCAGCATTTT. The J gene is TRBJ1-5, the V gene TRBV12-3 or TRBV12-4, with no clear D. Trimming shortened V by 3 bases and J by 6 bases, and 9 bases separated the two germline ends. The length of the CDR3 is 13 residues.

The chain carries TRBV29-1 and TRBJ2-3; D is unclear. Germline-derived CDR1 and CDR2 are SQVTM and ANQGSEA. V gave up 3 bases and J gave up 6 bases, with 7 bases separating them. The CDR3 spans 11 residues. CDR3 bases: TGCAGCGTTGACCGCTTGGATACGCAGTATTTT. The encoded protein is CSVDRLDTQYF.

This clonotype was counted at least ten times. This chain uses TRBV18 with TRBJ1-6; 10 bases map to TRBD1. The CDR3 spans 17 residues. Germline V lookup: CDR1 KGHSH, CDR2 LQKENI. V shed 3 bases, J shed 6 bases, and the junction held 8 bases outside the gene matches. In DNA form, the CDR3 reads TGTGCCAGCTCACCGCGAGCTGGGACAGGGGTTAATTCACCCCTCCACTTT. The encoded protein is CASSPRAGTGVNSPLHF.

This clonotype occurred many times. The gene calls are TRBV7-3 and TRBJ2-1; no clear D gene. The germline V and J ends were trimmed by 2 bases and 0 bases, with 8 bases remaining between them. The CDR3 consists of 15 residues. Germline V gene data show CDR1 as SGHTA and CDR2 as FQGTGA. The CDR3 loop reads CASSLWVSSYNEQFF. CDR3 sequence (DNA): TGTGCCAGCAGCTTATGGGTAAGCTCCTACAATGAGCAGTTCTTC.

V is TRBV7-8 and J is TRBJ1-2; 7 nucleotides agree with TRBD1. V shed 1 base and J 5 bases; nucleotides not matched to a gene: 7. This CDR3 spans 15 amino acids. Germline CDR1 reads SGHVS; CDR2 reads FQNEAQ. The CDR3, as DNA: TGTGCCAGCAGCTTAGAAGGCAGGGGGATGTATGGCTACACCTTC. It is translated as CASSLEGRGMYGYTF.

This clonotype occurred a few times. The CDR3 region has the DNA TGCGCCAGCAGCTTGGTCCTATCCGGGACAGAGAACACTGAAGCTTTCTTT. This gives the protein CASSLVLSGTENTEAFF. V and J are TRBV5-1 and TRBJ1-1, with 7 bases lining up with TRBD1. Germline CDR1 SGHRS, CDR2 YFSETQ. This CDR3 contains 17 residues. V trimming: 0 bases; J trimming: 1 base; junction bases outside the gene matches: 9.

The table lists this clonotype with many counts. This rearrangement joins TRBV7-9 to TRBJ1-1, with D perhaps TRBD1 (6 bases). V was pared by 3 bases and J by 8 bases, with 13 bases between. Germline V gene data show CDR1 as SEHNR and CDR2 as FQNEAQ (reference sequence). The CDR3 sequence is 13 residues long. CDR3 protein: CASSFGTGIEAFF. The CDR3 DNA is TGTGCCAGCAGCTTCGGCACAGGGATCGAAGCTTTCTTT.

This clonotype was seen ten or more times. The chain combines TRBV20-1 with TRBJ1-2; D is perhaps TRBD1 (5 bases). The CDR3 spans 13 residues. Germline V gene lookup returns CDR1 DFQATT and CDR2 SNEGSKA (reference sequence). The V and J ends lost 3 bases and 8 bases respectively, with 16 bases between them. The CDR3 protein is CSASTGRSTGYTF. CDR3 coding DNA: TGCAGTGCTAGTACGGGACGGAGCACCGGCTACACCTTC.

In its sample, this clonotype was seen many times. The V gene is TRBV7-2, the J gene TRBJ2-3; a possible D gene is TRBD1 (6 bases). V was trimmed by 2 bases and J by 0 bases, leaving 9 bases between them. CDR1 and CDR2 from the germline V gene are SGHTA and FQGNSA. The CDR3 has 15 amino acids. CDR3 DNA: TGTGCCAGCAGCTTAATGAGGGGGAGCACAGATACGCAGTATTTT. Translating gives CASSLMRGSTDTQYF.

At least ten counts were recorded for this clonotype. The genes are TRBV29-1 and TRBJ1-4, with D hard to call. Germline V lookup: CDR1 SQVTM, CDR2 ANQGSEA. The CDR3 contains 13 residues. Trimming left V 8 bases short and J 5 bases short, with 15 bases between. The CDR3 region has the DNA TGCAGCTCCTCGGGCCCGGAAAATGAAAAACTGTTTTTT. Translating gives CSSSGPENEKLFF.

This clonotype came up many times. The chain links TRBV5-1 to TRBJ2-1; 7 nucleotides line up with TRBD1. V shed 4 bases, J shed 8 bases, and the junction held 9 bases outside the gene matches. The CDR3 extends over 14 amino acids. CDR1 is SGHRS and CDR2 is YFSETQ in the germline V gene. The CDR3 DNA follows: TGCGCCAGCAGCGAACTGACAGGGATCGATGAGCAGTTCTTC. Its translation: CASSELTGIDEQFF.

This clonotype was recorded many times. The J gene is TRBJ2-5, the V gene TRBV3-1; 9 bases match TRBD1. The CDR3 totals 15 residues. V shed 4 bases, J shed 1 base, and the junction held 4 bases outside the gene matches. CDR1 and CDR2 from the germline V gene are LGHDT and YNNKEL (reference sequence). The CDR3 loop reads CASSLGQGPQETQYF. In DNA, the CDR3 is TGTGCCAGCAGCCTCGGACAGGGGCCCCAAGAGACCCAGTACTTC.